Listed here are 8 T cell receptor beta chains from one sample, sequenced in a study of blood T cell repertoires in COVID-19. The table came from immunoSEQ multiplex PCR; TCRdb's copy has only in-frame clones and leaves some out. Of about 69,000 clones listed, approximately 79% are singletons. What was sequenced was peripheral blood. The receptors derive from a human donor in a cohort sampled during active COVID-19.

The chain carries TRBV5-1 and TRBJ1-2, with 10 positions matching TRBD1. Germline CDR1 and CDR2: SGHRS and YFSETQ. The CDR3 length is 16 residues. The ends lost 0 bases at V and 7 bases at J; junction bases unmatched: 9. This CDR3 is CASSLGQGAISGGYTF. As DNA, the CDR3 is TGCGCCAGCAGCTTGGGACAGGGGGCGATATCCGGTGGCTACACCTTC.

This clone has a handful of counts. The DNA of the CDR3 is TGTGCCAGTAGTATGACGGGACTAGCGGACACCGGGGAGCTGTTTTTT. Translated, it gives CASSMTGLADTGELFF. The chain recombines TRBV19 with TRBJ2-2; 11 bases match TRBD2. J gave up 3 bases and V 3 bases, and 3 bases lay outside the gene matches. CDR1 and CDR2 from the germline V gene are LNHDA and SQIVND (reference sequence). This CDR3 is built from 16 residues.

There are a few counts of this clone. The chain is built from TRBV18 and TRBJ1-3, with a weak D call TRBD1 (6 bases). Trimming took off 4 bases at V and 0 bases at J, with 10 bases between the two ends. The CDR3 covers 15 residues. Germline CDR1 and CDR2: KGHSH and LQKENI. CDR3 protein: CASSRNRDSGNTIYF. The CDR3 nucleotides read TGTGCCAGCTCACGGAACAGGGACTCTGGAAACACCATATATTTT.

V usage is TRBV7-2 and J usage is TRBJ1-6; 7 positions agree with TRBD1. Germline V lookup: CDR1 SGHTA, CDR2 FQGNSA. This CDR3 region has 16 residues. V shed 1 base, J shed 1 base, and the junction held 1 base outside the gene matches. CDR3 bases: TGTGCCAGCAGCTTAGGACAGGGTTCCTATAATTCACCCCTCCACTTT. Its translation is CASSLGQGSYNSPLHF.

This chain connects TRBV4-1 to TRBJ2-1; D not resolved. The V and J ends lost 1 base and 10 bases respectively, with 8 bases between them. This CDR3 region has 12 residues. In germline, CDR1 is MGHRA, CDR2 YSYEKL. The CDR3 spells CASSQGPQEQFF. DNA for the CDR3: TGCGCCAGCAGCCAAGGCCCACAGGAGCAGTTCTTC.

The gene calls are TRBV21-1 and TRBJ2-1; the table's D gene call, TRBD2, was not cross checked with the DNA. TRBV21-1 is reported as a pseudogene. The CDR3 is made up of 16 amino acids. CDR3 sequence reads: CASSKGAGASYNEQFF. CDR3 DNA: TGTGCCAGCAGCAAAGGGGCGGGGGCCTCCTACAATGAGCAGTTCTTC.

This chain joins TRBV7-2 and TRBJ2-5; TRBD1 matches at 10 bases. Trimming removed 3 bases from V and 4 bases from J; junction bases left unmatched: 5. In germline, CDR1 is SGHTA, CDR2 FQGNSA. This CDR3 is 15 amino acids long. DNA for the CDR3: TGTGCCAGCAGCTTTGACAGGGGGCTAGGAGAGACCCAGTACTTC. It is translated as CASSFDRGLGETQYF.

This chain joins TRBV3-1 (or the pseudogene TRBV3-2) and TRBJ1-1; no clear D gene. Germline V gives CDR1 LGHDT, CDR2 YNNKEL (reference sequence). The CDR3 runs 15 residues. Between the trimmed V and J ends, which lost 4 bases and 7 bases, there was a span of 19 bases. This CDR3 is CASSPSSRKVGEAFF. CDR3 DNA: TGTGCCAGCAGCCCGTCAAGCAGGAAAGTGGGTGAAGCTTTCTTT.